This T cell receptor (beta chain) was sequenced in a study of shared T cell receptors in the human thymus. TCRdb's table, derived via immunoSEQ multiplex PCR, lists solely in-frame clones and lacks some. The sample includes 700,000 or so clones, 75% to 90% seen only once; the top ten take 0.0095% to 0.011%. Trimming stripped 0 bases from V and 3 bases from J, with 12 bases between. This CDR3 comprises 15 residues. CDR1 and CDR2 (germline): SGHRS, YFSETQ. The data were also submitted as part of a second study, on human thymus T cells. That study reports: In corrective heart surgery, resections were taken, and these provided the thymus tissue. Usage of V and J genes appeared biased in thymic and blood repertoires. Related studies found that unrelated individuals share highly overlapping thymic repertoires.

J is TRBJ1-1 and V is TRBV5-1, with D hard to call. Source material: thymocytes. This TCR came from a girl under three years old with a congenital heart defect. Here the CDR3 reads CASSLDGLGDTEAFF. The CDR3 DNA is TGCGCCAGCAGCTTGGATGGCCTCGGGGACACTGAAGCTTTCTTT.